The 19 T cell receptor beta chains below come from one sample, sequenced in a study of blood T cell repertoires in COVID-19. Sequenced by immunoSEQ multiplex PCR; TCRdb stores in-frame clones only, minus some. Among about 120,000 clones, approximately 81% were seen once, and the ten largest hold 1.5% to 1.9%. Sequenced material: peripheral blood. These receptors were obtained from a man over 45 with acute or convalescent COVID-19.

The V call is TRBV19, the J call TRBJ1-5, with D unresolved. The CDR3 extends over 16 amino acids. The V gene's germline CDR1 is LNHDA and CDR2 SQIVND (reference sequence). Deletions cut 4 bases from V and 1 base from J, with 14 bases between. The CDR3 sequence is CASSKAGTLSNQPQHF. DNA of the CDR3: TGTGCCAGTAGTAAAGCAGGAACCTTGAGCAATCAGCCCCAGCATTTT.

The chain joins TRBV11-2 to TRBJ1-6; the D gene is possibly TRBD1 (6 bases). The CDR3 consists of 16 residues. Per the germline V gene, CDR1 is SGHAT and CDR2 is FQNNGV. V dropped 5 bases and J dropped 5 bases, with 16 bases sitting between them. This chain's CDR3 is CASSNVPTGHNSPLHF. The CDR3 nucleotides are TGTGCCAGCAGCAACGTACCGACAGGCCATAATTCACCCCTCCACTTT.

The J gene is TRBJ1-6, the V gene TRBV7-6; 9 bases map to TRBD1. CDR1 SGHVS and CDR2 FNYEAQ come from the germline V gene. CDR3 length equals 16 residues. The V segment lost 5 bases and the J segment 8 bases; nucleotides outside the gene matches: 10. This CDR3 reads CASSRSDRGIYSPLHF. Written as DNA, the CDR3 is TGTGCCAGCAGCCGTTCGGACAGGGGAATTTATTCACCCCTCCACTTT.

The CDR3 loop reads CAAPLPGATFYEQYV. The CDR3 nucleotides are TGTGCCGCCCCCTTACCAGGGGCGACCTTCTACGAGCAGTACGTC. J is TRBJ2-7 and V is TRBV19; D might be TRBD1 (6 bases). The germline V gene encodes CDR1 LNHDA and CDR2 SQIVND (reference sequence). The V end lost 11 bases, the J end lost 3 bases, and 23 bases lay between the germline ends. This CDR3 is built from 15 residues.

The V call is TRBV11-2, the J call TRBJ1-1; 7 nucleotides align to TRBD1. V trimming: 0 bases; J trimming: 2 bases; junction bases outside the gene matches: 9. The CDR3 runs to 17 residues. From germline, CDR1 is SGHAT and CDR2 FQNNGV. CDR3 in DNA: TGTGCCAGCAGCTTAGATCTCCTCACAGGGGATAACACTGAAGCTTTCTTT. Translation gives CASSLDLLTGDNTEAFF.

This rearrangement joins TRBV4-1 to TRBJ2-1, with 9 bases that match TRBD1. The CDR3 loop spans 17 amino acids. CDR1 is MGHRA, CDR2 YSYEKL, per germline. The J segment lost 4 bases and the V segment lost 0 bases, leaving 7 bases of the junction unmatched. CDR3 protein: CASSQDPGTGIYNEQFF. CDR3 DNA sequence: TGCGCCAGCAGCCAAGATCCCGGGACAGGGATTTACAATGAGCAGTTCTTC.

The rearrangement links TRBV9 to TRBJ2-3; D remains ambiguous. Germline CDR1 is SGDLS and CDR2 is YYNGEE. Trimming took 4 bases from V and 5 from J, leaving 11 bases between them. This CDR3 comprises 13 residues. The CDR3 region has the DNA TGTGCCAGCAGCATACCGCCGGGAGATACGCAGTATTTT. It yields the protein CASSIPPGDTQYF.

The chain is built from TRBV14 and TRBJ2-5, with 12 bases fitting TRBD2. CDR1 is SGHDN, CDR2 FVKESK, per germline. The CDR3 is 17 residues long. The J segment lost 5 bases and the V segment lost 1 base, leaving 8 bases of the junction unmatched. The CDR3 protein is CASSQGLLAGGRETQYF. The CDR3 nucleotides read TGTGCCAGCAGCCAAGGCTTACTAGCGGGGGGTCGGGAGACCCAGTACTTC.

The chain uses TRBV27 and TRBJ1-1, with 7 positions matching TRBD1. The germline V gene has CDR1 MNHEY and CDR2 SMNVEV (reference sequence). Trimming removed 6 bases from V and 0 bases from J; junction bases left unmatched: 4. The CDR3 is 14 residues long. As DNA, the CDR3 is TGTGCCAGCAGCCCAGACAGGGTGAACACTGAAGCTTTCTTT. Amino acids: CASSPDRVNTEAFF.

This clone appeared a few times. V and J are TRBV19 and TRBJ1-4, with D unclear. The germline V gene encodes CDR1 LNHDA and CDR2 SQIVND (reference sequence). There are 11 residues in the CDR3. Trimming pared 4 bases from V and 14 bases from J, leaving 11 bases between. The CDR3 loop reads CASSSSTRLFF. The CDR3 DNA reads as TGTGCCAGTAGTAGCTCTACCCGGCTGTTTTTT.

The rearrangement joins TRBV19 to TRBJ1-2, with D perhaps TRBD1 (6 bases). Germline V CDR1 and CDR2: LNHDA, SQIVND (reference sequence). Between the trimmed V and J ends, which lost 5 bases and 3 bases, there was a span of 16 bases. This CDR3 has 15 amino acids. DNA for the CDR3: TGTGCCAGTAGTGACCGGTCACAGGGTGACTATGGCTACACCTTC. This encodes CASSDRSQGDYGYTF.

V is TRBV9 and J is TRBJ2-4; 11 bases match TRBD1. Germline CDR1 SGDLS, CDR2 YYNGEE. The CDR3 runs to 16 residues. V trimming: 3 bases; J trimming: 4 bases; junction bases outside the gene matches: 6. The CDR3, as DNA: TGTGCCAGCAGCGAAGGACAGGGGGCGAATAAAAACATTCAGTACTTC. The encoded protein is CASSEGQGANKNIQYF.

This chain links TRBV15 with TRBJ1-2; D might be TRBD1 (6 bases). The CDR3 totals 15 residues. V shed 3 bases and J shed 2 bases, with 13 bases lying between them. The V gene's germline CDR1 is LNHNV and CDR2 YYDKDF (reference sequence). The CDR3 here is CATSSARGANYGYTF. For the CDR3, the DNA is TGTGCCACCAGCAGTGCTCGGGGGGCCAACTATGGCTACACCTTC.

The chain joins TRBV11-3 to TRBJ2-7; the D gene is possibly TRBD2 (6 bases). Germline CDR1 is SGHNT and CDR2 is YENEEA. The CDR3 covers 13 residues. The ends were cut back, 11 bases at V and 0 bases at J, with 14 bases in the middle. The CDR3, as DNA: TGTGCCGGGGGGTTGTACAGCTCCTACGAGCAGTACTTC. Translation gives CAGGLYSSYEQYF.

V is TRBV12-3 or TRBV12-4 and J is TRBJ1-1; TRBD1 matches 8 bases. This CDR3 contains 13 residues. J was trimmed by 5 bases and V by 6 bases; bases with no gene match: 5. CDR3 sequence: CASSFTGGTEAFF. In DNA, the CDR3 is TGTGCCAGCAGCTTTACAGGGGGAACTGAAGCTTTCTTT.

The gene calls are TRBV23-1 and TRBJ1-5, with 9 nucleotides matching TRBD1. TRBV23-1 is noted as an ORF with a role that remains uncertain. The CDR3 is 18 amino acids. The ends lost 4 bases at V and 0 bases at J; junction bases unmatched: 10. The CDR3 DNA reads as TGCGCCAGCAGTCGGGGACAGGGTGGAAAAGATAGCAATCAGCCCCAGCATTTT. It codes for CASSRGQGGKDSNQPQHF.

V is TRBV28 and J is TRBJ1-5, with D perhaps TRBD1 (6 bases). V shed 5 bases and J shed 3 bases, with 14 bases lying between them. This CDR3 region has 15 residues. Germline V CDR1 and CDR2: MDHEN, SYDVKM. The CDR3 reads CASSPTGTLNQPQHF. The CDR3 bases are TGTGCCAGCAGTCCGACCGGGACACTCAATCAGCCCCAGCATTTT.

J is TRBJ1-2 and V is TRBV19; 10 nucleotides line up with TRBD1. The CDR3 spans 14 residues. The V gene's germline CDR1 is LNHDA and CDR2 SQIVND (reference sequence). V trimming: 5 bases; J trimming: 2 bases; junction bases outside the gene matches: 2. CDR3 nucleotide sequence: TGTGCCAGTAGTCCGGGACAGGGGAACTATGGCTACACCTTC. Protein sequence: CASSPGQGNYGYTF.

The table lists this clone with a few counts. CDR3 DNA sequence: TGTGCCAGTCAAACGGGACACAGCTCCTACGAGCAGTACTTC. Residues: CASQTGHSSYEQYF. J is TRBJ2-7 and V is TRBV10-3; possibly TRBD1 for D (6 bases). Per the germline V gene, CDR1 is ENHRY and CDR2 is SYGVKD. The CDR3 extends over 14 amino acids. Trimming took 10 bases from V and 0 from J, leaving 16 bases between them.